This entry lists 19 T cell receptor beta chains sequenced from one sample in a study of early T cells in non-severe SARS-CoV-2 infection. Each CDR3 protein is one row after TCRdb ran MiXCR on the 5' RACE reads. The repertoire consists of roughly 35,000 distinct CDR3 sequences, with roughly 3.9% occurring once and the leading ten covering more than 8%. The sequenced sample was whole blood. Receptors were obtained from an adult who was a healthcare worker with PCR-confirmed SARS-CoV-2 infection or an uninfected control (not recorded which).

The sample holds many counts of this clonotype. For the CDR3, the DNA is TGTGCCAGCAGCTCCGAACAGGGGGCCTCCTATAATTCACCCCTCCACTTT. It translates to CASSSEQGASYNSPLHF. The V call is TRBV7-2, the J call TRBJ1-6; 9 bases map to TRBD1. This CDR3 has 17 residues. V dropped 4 bases and J dropped 0; count of bases not matched to a gene: 4. Germline V lookup: CDR1 SGHTA, CDR2 FQGNSA.

The V gene is TRBV28, the J gene TRBJ2-3; 9 nucleotides align to TRBD2. Germline-derived CDR1 and CDR2 are MDHEN and SYDVKM. V trimming: 2 bases; J trimming: 7 bases; junction bases outside the gene matches: 13. This CDR3 comprises 17 residues. The CDR3: CASSLPPLLAGTNTQYF. The CDR3 DNA is TGTGCCAGCAGTTTACCCCCCCTACTAGCGGGTACAAATACGCAGTATTTT.

Ten or more counts support this clonotype. The chain recombines TRBV30 with TRBJ2-1; D is possibly TRBD1 (7 bases). The length of the CDR3 is 14 residues. CDR1 and CDR2 from the germline V gene are GTSNPN and SVGIG (reference sequence). With 3 bases removed from V and 1 base from J, the gap between germline ends came to 10 bases. The CDR3 coding sequence is TGTGCCTGGAGGGAGGGGGCGTCCTACAATGAGCAGTTCTTC. Translated, it gives CAWREGASYNEQFF.

The chain combines TRBV6-1 with TRBJ2-1; the D is unclear. This CDR3 is 12 amino acids long. Trimming pared 2 bases from V and 8 bases from J, leaving 7 bases between. CDR1 is MNHNS and CDR2 is SASEGT in the germline V gene. CDR3 nucleotide sequence: TGTGCCAGCAGTGAACAGAGCTATGAGCAGTTCTTC. As protein: CASSEQSYEQFF.

This clonotype was detected ten times or more. This chain links TRBV27 with TRBJ2-3; the D is unclear. The CDR3 has 18 residues. Germline V gene lookup returns CDR1 MNHEY and CDR2 SMNVEV (reference sequence). The V end was cut by 1 base, the J end by 0 bases, with 17 bases between. CDR3 nucleotide sequence: TGTGCCAGCAGTTTATTCGCACCCTCGAGTCCTAGCACAGATACGCAGTATTTT. Protein: CASSLFAPSSPSTDTQYF.

Many counts were recorded for this clonotype. V is TRBV4-2 and J is TRBJ2-2; D is uncertain. With 0 bases removed from V and 2 bases from J, the gap between germline ends came to 13 bases. CDR3 length equals 17 residues. From germline, CDR1 is LGHNA and CDR2 YNFKEQ. For the CDR3, the DNA is TGTGCCAGCAGCCAAGATAGTGGCTTAGCCAACACCGGGGAGCTGTTTTTT. Amino acid sequence: CASSQDSGLANTGELFF.

This clonotype has a count of ten or more. The chain uses TRBV30 and TRBJ2-5, with TRBD2 identical over 10 bases. Trimming cost V 2 bases and J 5 bases; bases outside gene matches: 5. CDR1 and CDR2 (germline): GTSNPN, SVGIG (reference sequence). The CDR3 sequence is 14 residues long. CDR3 loop: CAWSPAGGGETQYF. The CDR3, as DNA: TGTGCCTGGAGTCCAGCGGGAGGGGGGGAGACCCAGTACTTC.

This clonotype was counted at least ten times. This chain uses TRBV7-2 with TRBJ2-2; 8 nucleotides align to TRBD2. Germline CDR1 is SGHTA and CDR2 is FQGNSA. The CDR3 covers 16 residues. The V segment lost 5 bases and the J segment 4 bases; nucleotides outside the gene matches: 9. CDR3 amino acids: CASSPISGAVTGELFF. The CDR3, as DNA: TGTGCCAGCAGCCCGATTAGCGGGGCAGTCACCGGGGAGCTGTTTTTT.

In this sample, this clonotype turned up many times. The V call is TRBV6-5, the J call TRBJ1-5; 9 bases map to TRBD1. The CDR3 consists of 14 residues. Germline V gene lookup returns CDR1 MNHEY and CDR2 SVGAGI. Trimming at V came to 4 bases and at J to 5 bases, leaving 3 bases not matched to a gene. The CDR3 DNA follows: TGTGCCAGCAGTTCCGGGACAGGGTATCAGCCCCAGCATTTT. This encodes CASSSGTGYQPQHF.

The V call is TRBV4-2, the J call TRBJ2-3; 14 positions match TRBD2. After removal of 3 bases from V and 5 bases from J, the junction contained 4 bases not matched to a gene. Per germline, CDR1 LGHNA and CDR2 YNFKEQ. CDR3 length: 16 residues. The CDR3 bases are TGTGCCAGCAGCCAGGGGACTAGCGGGAGCCTAGATACGCAGTATTTT. Translation gives CASSQGTSGSLDTQYF.

Worth noting for this clonotype: A much larger clone is a single base away; this may be a read error. This chain links TRBV25-1 with TRBJ1-2, with D unclear. This CDR3 contains 16 residues. The germline CDR1 and CDR2 sequences are MGHDK and SYGVNS. The CDR3 DNA follows: TGTGTCAGCAGTGAGGGCTTCGGCCAATCTAACTATGGCTACACCTTC. This translates into CVSSEGFGQSNYGYTF.

This clonotype occurred many times. The chain uses TRBV2 and TRBJ2-1; 10 nucleotides line up with TRBD2. The CDR3 has 16 residues. The germline gives CDR1 SNHLY, CDR2 FYNNEI. V dropped 1 base and J dropped 2; count of bases not matched to a gene: 2. The CDR3 region is CASSEGLAGAYNEQFF. DNA for the CDR3: TGTGCCAGCAGTGAAGGACTAGCGGGCGCCTACAATGAGCAGTTCTTC.

This clonotype was counted ten times or more. The chain joins TRBV2 to TRBJ1-1; perhaps TRBD1 as D (6 bases). Trimming shortened V by 4 bases and J by 7 bases, and 13 bases separated the two germline ends. The CDR3 extends over 13 amino acids. The germline gives CDR1 SNHLY, CDR2 FYNNEI. The CDR3 protein is CASSGQEFGEAFF. In nucleotides, the CDR3 is TGTGCCAGCAGTGGACAGGAGTTTGGTGAAGCTTTCTTT. Using reference TRBV2 and TRBJ1-1 for the parts outside the CDR3, the full variable domain is EPEVTQTPSHQVTQMGQEVILRCVPISNHLYFYWYRQILGQKVEFLVSFYNNEISEKSEIFDDQFSVERPDGSNFTLKIRSTKLEDSAMYFCASSGQEFGEAFFGQGTRLTVV.

This clonotype was recorded at least ten times. J is TRBJ2-3 and V is TRBV12-5; 10 nucleotides align to TRBD2. The V gene's germline CDR1 is LGHNT and CDR2 FRNRAP. The junction had 13 bases not matched to a gene; V was cut back by 2 bases and J by 2 bases. The CDR3 is 19 amino acids. Here the CDR3 DNA reads TGTGCTAGTGGTTTGACCCCTAGCGGGAGTCGATCTGTCACAGATACGCAGTATTTT. Amino acid sequence: CASGLTPSGSRSVTDTQYF.

This clonotype was counted between two and nine times. The gene calls are TRBV6-1 and TRBJ2-1, with D unclear. This CDR3 comprises 13 residues. CDR1 MNHNS and CDR2 SASEGT come from the germline V gene. The V end was cut by 6 bases, the J end by 4 bases, with 10 bases between. CDR3 coding DNA: TGTGCCAGCAGCCCGATCCCATACAATGAGCAGTTCTTC. Protein product: CASSPIPYNEQFF.

Many counts were recorded for this clonotype. The chain uses TRBV9 and TRBJ2-1; tentatively, D is TRBD1 or TRBD2 (5 bases each). V lost 2 bases to trimming and J lost 2 bases, with 8 bases between them. Germline assignment: CDR1 SGDLS and CDR2 YYNGEE. The CDR3 has 14 amino acids. As DNA, the CDR3 is TGTGCCAGCAGCGTTGGGGGAACCTACAATGAGCAGTTCTTC. Translated, it gives CASSVGGTYNEQFF. Full variable domain (rest looked up from reference TRBV9 and TRBJ2-1): DSGVTQTPKHLITATGQRVTLRCSPRSGDLSVYWYQQSLDQGLQFLIQYYNGEERAKGNILERFSAQQFPDLHSELNLSSLELGDSALYFCASSVGGTYNEQFFGPGTRLTVL.

This clonotype was observed many times. The chain uses TRBV10-3 and TRBJ2-7, with 13 nucleotides matching TRBD2. The CDR3 is 13 residues long. Trimming removed 10 bases from V and 3 bases from J; junction bases left unmatched: 3. CDR1 and CDR2 (germline): ENHRY, SYGVKD. The CDR3 reads CASRLAGGYEQYV. CDR3 bases: TGTGCCAGCCGACTAGCGGGAGGCTACGAGCAGTACGTC.

This clonotype was detected a few times. This rearrangement joins TRBV11-2 to TRBJ1-1, with 7 bases aligning to TRBD1. Germline assignment: CDR1 SGHAT and CDR2 FQNNGV. The CDR3 contains 14 residues. J gave up 1 base and V 7 bases, and 6 bases lay outside the gene matches. As DNA, the CDR3 is TGTGCCAGCACCTACAGGGGCACGAACACTGAAGCTTTCTTT. It codes for CASTYRGTNTEAFF.

This clonotype was picked up many times. This rearrangement joins TRBV20-1 to TRBJ2-7, with TRBD2 as a possible D gene (6 bases). Germline V lookup: CDR1 DFQATT, CDR2 SNEGSKA (reference sequence). V was cut by 6 bases and J by 0 bases, with 21 bases left in between. CDR3 length equals 16 residues. Here the CDR3 DNA reads TGCAGTGCGGGGGGAGTGCTTTTTCGAAGCTCCTACGAGCAGTACTTC. This encodes CSAGGVLFRSSYEQYF.